A single T cell receptor (beta chain) is shown here with its context. The antigen is undetermined. The CDR3 contains 17 residues. Germline trimming cut 5 bases from V and 6 bases from J; bases unmatched to any gene: 11. Per germline, CDR1 SGHTA and CDR2 FQGTGA. Data came from immunoSEQ multiplex PCR; TCRdb stores just in-frame clones and leaves some out. Among some 110,000 clones listed, about 92% were seen once. This entry belongs to a study of siplizumab effects on memory and regulatory T cells. General observations from the study: Memory cells seemed less diverse than naive T cells, which also seemed major contributors to the alloresponse. Siplizumab produced a significant reduction in alloreactive sequences that were traceable to unstimulated CD4+ memory cells.

The gene calls are TRBV7-3 and TRBJ2-1; 12 bases are shared with TRBD2. Sequenced: CD4+ T cells sorted from blood. The receptor was isolated from a human donor in good health. The CDR3 DNA reads as TGTGCCAGCAGCCCCCGACCGACTAGCGGGAGAGTCAATGAGCAGTTCTTC. This gives the protein CASSPRPTSGRVNEQFF.